Detailed here is one T cell receptor (beta chain). The sample belongs to a study of T cells expressing NK-cell markers. This CDR3 has 13 residues. Germline loops: CDR1 SEHNR, CDR2 FQNEAQ (reference sequence). For each CDR3 protein, TCRdb gives one entry from its re-call of the 5' RACE reads, without DNA. The repertoire shows 500,000 to 700,000 distinct CDR3 sequences; the top ten hold roughly 3.6%. The receptor was derived from a man between 18 and 35 years old in good health. This chain links TRBV7-9 with TRBJ2-1. Sequenced sample: blood T cells: a sorted CD56 or NKG2C T cell subset, CD4+ or CD8+ T cells, or bulk PBMC T cells (not recorded which). The CDR3 region is CASSFQIDAEQFF.